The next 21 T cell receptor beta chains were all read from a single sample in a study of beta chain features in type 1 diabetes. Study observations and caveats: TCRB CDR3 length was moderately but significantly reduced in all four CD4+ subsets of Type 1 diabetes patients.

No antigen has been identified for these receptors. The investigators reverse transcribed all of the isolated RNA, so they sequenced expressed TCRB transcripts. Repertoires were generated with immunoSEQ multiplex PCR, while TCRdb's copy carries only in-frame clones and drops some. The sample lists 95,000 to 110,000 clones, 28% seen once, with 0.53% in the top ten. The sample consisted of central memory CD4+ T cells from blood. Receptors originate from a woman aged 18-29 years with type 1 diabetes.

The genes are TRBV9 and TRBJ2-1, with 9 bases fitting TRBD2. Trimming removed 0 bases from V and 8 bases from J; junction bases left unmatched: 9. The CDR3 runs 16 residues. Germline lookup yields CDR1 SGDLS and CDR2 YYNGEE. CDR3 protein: CASSVGIAGVFDEQFF. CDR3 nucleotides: TGTGCCAGCAGCGTAGGTATAGCGGGAGTATTCGATGAGCAGTTCTTC. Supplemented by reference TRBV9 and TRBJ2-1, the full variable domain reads DSGVTQTPKHLITATGQRVTLRCSPRSGDLSVYWYQQSLDQGLQFLIQYYNGEERAKGNILERFSAQQFPDLHSELNLSSLELGDSALYFCASSVGIAGVFDEQFFGPGTRLTVL.

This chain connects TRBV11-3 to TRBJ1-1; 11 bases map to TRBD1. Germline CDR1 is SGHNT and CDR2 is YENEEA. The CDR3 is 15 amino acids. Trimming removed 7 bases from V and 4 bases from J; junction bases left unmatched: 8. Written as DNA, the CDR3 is TGTGCCAGCACATGGACAGGGGGCGTGGGCACTGAAGCTTTCTTT. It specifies CASTWTGGVGTEAFF.

CDR3 bases: TGTGCCAGCAGCTTAGGGGGAGGGGCCGGTCCAGGTACGCAGTATTTT. Translating gives CASSLGGGAGPGTQYF. The gene calls are TRBV7-9 and TRBJ2-3; TRBD2 matches at 7 bases. V lost 1 base and J lost 8; bases outside the gene matches: 12. The CDR3 runs to 16 residues. Germline V gives CDR1 SEHNR, CDR2 FQNEAQ (reference sequence).

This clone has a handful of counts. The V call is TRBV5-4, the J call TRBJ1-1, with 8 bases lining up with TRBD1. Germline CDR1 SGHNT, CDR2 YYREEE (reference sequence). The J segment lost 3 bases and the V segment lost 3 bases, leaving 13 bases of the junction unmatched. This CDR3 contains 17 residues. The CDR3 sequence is CASSSLRTGRLYTEAFF. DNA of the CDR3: TGTGCCAGCAGCTCTCTACGGACAGGGCGGTTATACACTGAAGCTTTCTTT.

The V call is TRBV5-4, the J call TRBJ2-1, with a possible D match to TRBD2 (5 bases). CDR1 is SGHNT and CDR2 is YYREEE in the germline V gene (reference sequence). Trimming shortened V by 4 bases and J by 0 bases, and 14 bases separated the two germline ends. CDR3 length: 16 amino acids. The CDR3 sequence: CASSRGFQSSYNEQFF. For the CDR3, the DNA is TGTGCCAGCAGCCGGGGTTTCCAAAGCTCCTACAATGAGCAGTTCTTC. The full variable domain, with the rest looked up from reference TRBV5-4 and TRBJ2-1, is ETGVTQSPTHLIKTRGQQVTLRCSSQSGHNTVSWYQQALGQGPQFIFQYYREEENGRGNFPPRFSGLQFPNYSSELNVNALELDDSALYLCASSRGFQSSYNEQFFGPGTRLTVL.

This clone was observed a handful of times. The CDR3, as DNA: TGTGCCAGCAGCTTAGTGGGACAGGGAGAAGCTTTCTTT. Its protein is CASSLVGQGEAFF. The chain employs TRBV7-9 and TRBJ1-1; 9 positions agree with TRBD1. CDR3 length: 13 residues. Trimming at V came to 1 base and at J to 8 bases, leaving 2 bases not matched to a gene. Germline V gene data show CDR1 as SEHNR and CDR2 as FQNEAQ (reference sequence). Looking up the rest from reference TRBV7-9 and TRBJ1-1 gives the full variable domain: DTGVSQNPRHKITKRGQNVTFRCDPISEHNRLYWYRQTLGQGPEFLTYFQNEAQLEKSRLLSDRFSAERPKGSFSTLEIQRTEQGDSAMYLCASSLVGQGEAFFGQGTRLTVV.

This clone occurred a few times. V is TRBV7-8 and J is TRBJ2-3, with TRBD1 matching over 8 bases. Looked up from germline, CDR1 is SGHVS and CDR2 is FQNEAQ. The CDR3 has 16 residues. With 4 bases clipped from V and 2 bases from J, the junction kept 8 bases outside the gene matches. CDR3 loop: CASSSSRDRFTDTQYF. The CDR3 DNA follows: TGTGCCAGCAGCTCGAGCCGGGACAGGTTCACAGATACGCAGTATTTT.

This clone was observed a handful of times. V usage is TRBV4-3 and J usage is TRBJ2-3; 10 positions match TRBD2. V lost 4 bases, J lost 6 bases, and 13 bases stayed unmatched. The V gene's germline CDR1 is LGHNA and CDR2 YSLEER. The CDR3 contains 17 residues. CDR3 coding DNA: TGCGCCAGCAGCCCTAGAGGATCTAGCGGGAGCTGGGATACGCAGTATTTT. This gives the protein CASSPRGSSGSWDTQYF.

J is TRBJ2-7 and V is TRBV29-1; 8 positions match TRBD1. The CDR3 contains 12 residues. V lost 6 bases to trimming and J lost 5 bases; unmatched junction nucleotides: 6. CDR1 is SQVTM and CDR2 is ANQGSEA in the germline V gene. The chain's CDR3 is CSVAWTGHEQYF. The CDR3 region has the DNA TGCAGCGTCGCCTGGACAGGGCACGAGCAGTACTTC.

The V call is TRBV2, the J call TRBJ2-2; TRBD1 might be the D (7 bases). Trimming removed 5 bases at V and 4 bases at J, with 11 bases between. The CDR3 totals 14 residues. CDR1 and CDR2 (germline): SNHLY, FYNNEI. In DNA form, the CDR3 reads TGTGCCAGCAGTAGACAGGGAGGCACCGGGGAGCTGTTTTTT. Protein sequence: CASSRQGGTGELFF.

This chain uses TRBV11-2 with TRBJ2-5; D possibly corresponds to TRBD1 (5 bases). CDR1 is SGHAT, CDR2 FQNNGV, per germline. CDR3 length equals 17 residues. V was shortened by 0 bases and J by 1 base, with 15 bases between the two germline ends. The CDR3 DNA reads TGTGCCAGCAGCTTAGAGTTTGGCAGGGATCGCCAAGAGACCCAGTACTTC. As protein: CASSLEFGRDRQETQYF.

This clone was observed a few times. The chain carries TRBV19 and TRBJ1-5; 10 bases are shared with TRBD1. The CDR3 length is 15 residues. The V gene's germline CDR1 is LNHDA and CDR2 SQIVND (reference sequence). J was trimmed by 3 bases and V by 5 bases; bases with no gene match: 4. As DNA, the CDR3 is TGTGCCAGTAGTTTCGGACAGGGGGTCAATCAGCCCCAGCATTTT. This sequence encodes CASSFGQGVNQPQHF.

CDR3 nucleotides: TGCGCCAGCAGCTTGGCGGTCGCGGGGGCGGACATTCAGTACTTC. Translated: CASSLAVAGADIQYF. The genes are TRBV5-1 and TRBJ2-4; possibly TRBD2 for D (7 bases). The CDR3 runs to 15 residues. Germline values: CDR1 SGHRS, CDR2 YFSETQ. V lost 0 bases, J lost 8 bases, and 15 bases lay in between.

The CDR3 DNA reads TGTGCCAGCAGCCAGCGGGGGACAGGGGGCTCAGATACGCAGTATTTT. Residues: CASSQRGTGGSDTQYF. The chain combines TRBV9 with TRBJ2-3; 12 positions match TRBD1. V lost 4 bases to trimming and J lost 4 bases; unmatched junction nucleotides: 7. The V gene's germline CDR1 is SGDLS and CDR2 YYNGEE. CDR3 size: 16 residues.

CDR3 protein: CASSPPDSGANVLTF. The CDR3 DNA reads as TGCGCCAGCAGCCCCCCAGACTCTGGGGCCAACGTCCTGACTTTC. The chain uses TRBV5-1 and TRBJ2-6; the D is unclear. The CDR3 covers 15 residues. V lost 4 bases, J lost 0 bases, and 8 bases lay in between. Per the germline V gene, CDR1 is SGHRS and CDR2 is YFSETQ. Complete variable domain (other parts from reference TRBV5-1 and TRBJ2-6): KAGVTQTPRYLIKTRGQQVTLSCSPISGHRSVSWYQQTPGQGLQFLFEYFSETQRNKGNFPGRFSGRQFSNSRSEMNVSTLELGDSALYLCASSPPDSGANVLTFGAGSRLTVL.

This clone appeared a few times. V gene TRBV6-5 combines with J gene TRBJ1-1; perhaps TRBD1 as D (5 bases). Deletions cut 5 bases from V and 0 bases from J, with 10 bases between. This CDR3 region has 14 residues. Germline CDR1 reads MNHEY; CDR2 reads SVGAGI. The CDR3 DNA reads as TGTGCCAGCAGTATGACAGCTATGAACACTGAAGCTTTCTTT. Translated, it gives CASSMTAMNTEAFF.

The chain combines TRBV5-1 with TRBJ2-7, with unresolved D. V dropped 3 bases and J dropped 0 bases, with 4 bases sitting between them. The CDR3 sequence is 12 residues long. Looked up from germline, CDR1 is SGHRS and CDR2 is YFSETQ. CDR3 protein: CASSSPSYEQYF. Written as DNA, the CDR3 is TGCGCCAGCAGCTCTCCCTCCTACGAGCAGTACTTC.

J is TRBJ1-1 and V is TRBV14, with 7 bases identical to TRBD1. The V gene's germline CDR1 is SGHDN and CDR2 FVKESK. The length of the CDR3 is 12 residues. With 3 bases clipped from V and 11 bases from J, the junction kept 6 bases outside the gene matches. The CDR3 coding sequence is TGTGCCAGCAGCCAGAAGACAGGGTCCGCTTTCTTT. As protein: CASSQKTGSAFF.

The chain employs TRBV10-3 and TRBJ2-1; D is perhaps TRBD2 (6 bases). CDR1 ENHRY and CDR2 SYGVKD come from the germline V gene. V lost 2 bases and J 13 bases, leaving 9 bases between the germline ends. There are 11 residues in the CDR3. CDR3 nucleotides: TGTGCCATCAGTGAGACGGGGGTCCAGTTCTTC. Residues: CAISETGVQFF.

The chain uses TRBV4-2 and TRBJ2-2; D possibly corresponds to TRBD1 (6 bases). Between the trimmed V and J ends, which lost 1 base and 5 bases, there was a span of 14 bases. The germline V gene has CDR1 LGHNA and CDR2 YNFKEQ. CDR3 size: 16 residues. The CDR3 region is CASSQGGGDVTGELFF. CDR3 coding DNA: TGTGCCAGCAGCCAAGGAGGGGGTGATGTGACCGGGGAGCTGTTTTTT.

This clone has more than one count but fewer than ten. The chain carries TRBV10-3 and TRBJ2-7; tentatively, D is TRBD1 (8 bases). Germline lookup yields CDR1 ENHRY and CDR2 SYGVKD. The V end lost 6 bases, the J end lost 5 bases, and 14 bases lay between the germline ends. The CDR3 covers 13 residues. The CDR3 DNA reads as TGTGCCATCAGACAAACAGGGGGGGACGAGCAGTACGTC. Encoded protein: CAIRQTGGDEQYV.